This T cell receptor beta chain came from a study of T cell responses to AZD1222 COVID-19 vaccine. General study points: Unmutated regions of variants are reportedly targeted by nearly half of spike-specific TCRs.

As to this clone: The antigen remains unidentified.

Germline V CDR1 and CDR2: MNHEY, SVGAGI. This CDR3 spans 13 amino acids. The trim removed 7 bases at V and 4 bases at J, leaving 5 bases unmatched. The data were produced by immunoSEQ multiplex PCR, yet TCRdb's version contains in-frame clones alone and is incomplete. The table lists about 140,000 clones, about 92% of them singletons. The chain uses TRBV6-5 and TRBJ1-1; the match to TRBD1 covers 8 bases. The receptor comes from an adult in good health. Sample: peripheral blood, taken on day 0 of MenACWY control vaccination. CDR3 region: CASTQGASTEAFF. The CDR3, as DNA: TGTGCCAGCACGCAGGGGGCTAGCACTGAAGCTTTCTTT.